The rows below give T cell receptor beta chains drawn from one sample of a study of OX40 agonist ivuxolimab in advanced cancers. TCRdb's copy holds only in-frame clones and misses some; the assay was immunoSEQ multiplex PCR. The profile shows over 60,000 clones, roughly 80% of them singletons. The source material was CD4+ or CD8+ T cells sorted from blood, sampled in a trial of the OX40 agonist ivuxolimab. The receptor source for this set is an adult with an advanced solid tumor such as melanoma, head and neck, liver or kidney cancer. The CDR3 runs from the conserved cysteine through the conserved F or W. Each record gives: J gene, V gene, CDR3 protein.

TRBJ1-4	TRBV5-1	CASAAMGPQDLFF
TRBJ2-3	TRBV10-3	CAISESRTSGSVGDTQYF
TRBJ1-1	TRBV29-1	CSVLPRNTEAFF
TRBJ1-5	TRBV5-6	CASSRKGGNQPQHF
TRBJ2-7	TRBV2	CASREQGTSYEQYF
TRBJ2-2	TRBV19	CASSTPSGRANTGELFF
TRBJ1-2	TRBV21-1	CASSKATGGAYGYTF
TRBJ2-7	TRBV2	CATGQESYEQYF
TRBJ1-2	TRBV7-9	CASSLGTEDTF
TRBJ1-4	TRBV7-8	CASSLNSGFGEKLFF
TRBJ2-2	TRBV27	CASSLTADYTGELFF
TRBJ2-5	TRBV7-9	CASSFPSGQETQYF
TRBJ1-2	TRBV21-1	CATPDRGYSVSYGYTF
TRBJ1-4	TRBV6-1	CASSGDMAGKLFF
TRBJ2-3	TRBV7-2	CASSPSGAGHTDTQYF
TRBJ2-5	TRBV10-3	CAISDPAGAQETQYF
TRBJ1-5	TRBV5-8	CASSLWGARGSNQPQHF
TRBJ2-5	TRBV7-6	CASSFYGGFQETQYF
TRBJ2-7	TRBV15	CATSRDRFSSYEQYF
TRBJ2-3	TRBV5-1	CASSSRLAGDTDTQYF
TRBJ1-1	TRBV5-1	CASSVQAGANTEAFF
TRBJ2-3	TRBV5-1	CASSPRAGSTDTQYF